This TCR beta chain was retrieved from a study of cytomegalovirus exposure and HLA in healthy donors. Sequenced by immunoSEQ multiplex PCR; TCRdb stores in-frame clones only, minus some. Among fewer than 350,000 clones listed, 85% to 90% were seen once. On this clone: What it binds is not known.

The germline V gene has CDR1 SGHRS and CDR2 YFSETQ. CDR3 size: 13 residues. The junction had 9 bases not matched to a gene; V was cut back by 5 bases and J by 8 bases. Study-wide results and caveats: Associated with cytomegalovirus, according to the listing, were 150 to 200 TCR beta chains.

Sequencing was performed on PBMCs. The TCR sequence derives from a woman aged 18-29 years in good health and CMV-seronegative. This chain joins TRBV5-1 and TRBJ1-2; 7 bases match TRBD1. The CDR3 is CASRLTQGRGYTF. The CDR3 DNA sequence: TGCGCCAGCAGGTTGACACAGGGGCGAGGCTACACCTTC. Looking up the rest from reference TRBV5-1 and TRBJ1-2 gives the full variable domain: KAGVTQTPRYLIKTRGQQVTLSCSPISGHRSVSWYQQTPGQGLQFLFEYFSETQRNKGNFPGRFSGRQFSNSRSEMNVSTLELGDSALYLCASRLTQGRGYTFGSGTRLTVV.